The present entry profiles one T cell receptor beta chain with its context. The sample comes from a study of identical twins. TCRdb re-derived calls from the 5' RACE reads in MiXCR, one entry per CDR3 protein. Altogether hundreds of thousands of distinct CDR3 sequences are present, roughly 20% being singletons, with the ten largest covering approximately 14%. V lost 0 bases and J lost 5, with 11 bases in between. The germline CDR1 and CDR2 sequences are SGHDT and YYEEEE. The CDR3 spans 14 residues. This same sample was also taken into another study, of T cells expressing NK-cell markers.

The sample consisted of PBMCs. This receptor was identified in a woman aged 18 to 35 in good health. The genes are TRBV5-6 and TRBJ1-1; D may be TRBD1 (6 bases). CDR3 nucleotide sequence: TGTGCCAGCAGCTTGGTAGCTAGGGGGACTGAAGCTTTCTTT. Protein sequence: CASSLVARGTEAFF.